These T cell receptor beta chains were read from a single sample in a study of Ad26.COV2.S vaccination and SARS-CoV-2 variants. Clones were sequenced by immunoSEQ multiplex PCR, and TCRdb holds only the in-frame ones, with some missing. The sample has 440,000 or so clones; 80% to 90% are singletons. The sample was peripheral blood, taken in a trial of Ad26.COV2.S vaccine versus placebo. These receptors were collected from a person between 18 and 60 years old who received the Ad26.COV2.S COVID-19 vaccine or a placebo. Both conserved end residues are part of each CDR3. D genes are given only for firm matches. Where a row states a size, it is once, few, many or the class of an expanded clone; other rows omit it.

v_call	j_call	d_call	cdr3_length	clone_size	cdr3_aa	cdr3_nt
TRBV19	TRBJ1-3	-	15	-	CASKVSASSGNTIYF	TGTGCCAGTAAAGTTTCCGCAAGCTCTGGAAACACCATATATTTT
TRBV9	TRBJ1-5	TRBD1	15	-	CASSVGQGAGQPQHF	TGTGCCAGCAGCGTAGGTCAGGGGGCGGGTCAGCCCCAGCATTTT
TRBV11-2	TRBJ2-1	-	13	-	CASSFSYSNEQFF	TGTGCCAGCAGCTTCTCTTACTCCAATGAGCAGTTCTTC
TRBV19	TRBJ2-1	-	13	-	CASSTHHYNEQFF	TGTGCCAGTAGTACCCACCACTACAATGAGCAGTTCTTC
TRBV5-1	TRBJ2-5	-	13	-	CASSGTLGETQYF	TGCGCCAGCAGCGGGACCCTGGGAGAGACCCAGTACTTC
TRBV7-9	TRBJ1-3	TRBD1	16	once	CASSLPGTGTGNTIYF	TGTGCCAGCAGCTTACCCGGGACAGGGACTGGAAACACCATATATTTT
TRBV5-6	TRBJ2-7	TRBD2	15	once	CASSPREGWTYEQYF	TGTGCCAGCAGCCCTAGGGAGGGGTGGACTTACGAGCAGTACTTC
TRBV30	TRBJ2-5	TRBD2	16	-	CAGRTSGRGGQETQYF	TGTGCCGGACGGACTAGCGGGAGGGGGGGACAAGAGACCCAGTACTTC
TRBV4-1	TRBJ2-7	-	15	-	CASSQDAGTSYEQYF	TGCGCCAGCAGCCAAGATGCCGGGACCAGCTACGAGCAGTACTTC
TRBV5-1	TRBJ1-5	-	15	-	CASSLGTAGNQPQHF	TGCGCCAGCAGCTTGGGGACAGCTGGCAATCAGCCCCAGCATTTT
TRBV4-2	TRBJ1-2	-	14	-	CASSQEGPGAGYTF	TGTGCCAGCAGCCAAGAGGGCCCGGGGGCTGGCTACACCTTC
TRBV6-5	TRBJ1-4	TRBD1	14	-	CASSNQGGSEKLFF	TGTGCCAGCAGTAACCAGGGGGGGTCTGAAAAACTGTTTTTT
TRBV6-5	TRBJ2-7	-	15	once	CASSPATTHRNEQYF	TGTGCCAGCAGTCCCGCTACGACCCATCGGAACGAGCAGTACTTC
TRBV27	TRBJ2-7	TRBD1	14	-	CASSLGTATYEQYF	TGTGCCAGCAGTTTAGGGACAGCCACCTACGAGCAGTACTTC
TRBV4-1	TRBJ1-2	TRBD1	16	few	CASSQTETGLLYGYTF	TGCGCCAGCAGCCAAACCGAGACAGGGCTACTCTATGGCTACACCTTC
TRBV3-1/TRBV3-2	TRBJ1-1	-	13	-	CASSQYGAVEAFF	TGTGCCAGCAGCCAGTATGGGGCGGTTGAAGCTTTCTTT
TRBV6-2/TRBV6-3	TRBJ1-2	TRBD1	14	-	CASSYGQGVYGYTF	TGTGCCAGCAGTTACGGACAGGGGGTATACGGCTACACCTTC
TRBV9	TRBJ2-1	-	11	-	CASPGSSEQFF	TGTGCCAGCCCTGGGAGCTCTGAGCAGTTCTTC
TRBV19	TRBJ2-7	-	13	-	CASSTSRGEEQYF	TGTGCCAGTAGTACCTCCCGGGGAGAAGAGCAGTACTTC
TRBV10-1	TRBJ2-3	-	16	-	CASSEPPGLTTDTQYF	TGCGCCAGCAGTGAACCCCCGGGACTCACCACAGATACGCAGTATTTT
TRBV12-3/TRBV12-4	TRBJ1-3	-	13	-	CASSLRGGNTIYF	TGTGCCAGCAGTTTACGGGGGGGAAACACCATATATTTT
TRBV6-1	TRBJ1-2	TRBD1	15	-	CASSEVLGQGVGYTF	TGTGCCAGCAGTGAAGTCCTGGGACAGGGTGTGGGCTACACCTTC
TRBV27	TRBJ2-5	TRBD1	14	-	CASRPQGARETQYF	TGTGCCAGCAGGCCACAGGGGGCTCGGGAGACCCAGTACTTC
TRBV27	TRBJ2-6	TRBD2	19	-	CASSLGHGGGIDGANVLTF	TGTGCCAGCAGTTTGGGGCATGGGGGGGGAATAGATGGGGCCAACGTCCTGACTTTC
TRBV7-6	TRBJ1-2	TRBD1	14	-	CASSLRDRGHGYTF	TGTGCCAGCAGCCTCCGGGACAGGGGACATGGCTACACCTTC
TRBV9	TRBJ2-5	TRBD1	15	-	CASSVGQGILETQYF	TGTGCCAGCAGCGTAGGACAGGGGATTTTGGAGACCCAGTACTTC
TRBV19	TRBJ1-2	-	15	-	CASNDGAAQSYGYTF	TGTGCCAGTAACGATGGGGCCGCGCAGAGCTATGGCTACACCTTC
TRBV4-2	TRBJ2-5	-	16	-	CASSPLPGQIQETQYF	TGTGCCAGCAGCCCCTTACCCGGACAGATACAAGAGACCCAGTACTTC
TRBV24-1	TRBJ2-2	-	16	-	CATSDLSQGETGELFF	TGTGCCACCAGTGATTTGTCGCAGGGCGAAACCGGGGAGCTGTTTTTT
TRBV19	TRBJ2-1	TRBD2	15	once	CASRPTSGGYNEQFF	TGTGCCAGCCGGCCGACTAGCGGTGGATACAATGAGCAGTTCTTC
TRBV7-8	TRBJ2-7	-	13	once	CASSRDQTYEQYF	TGTGCCAGCAGCCGGGACCAAACCTACGAGCAGTACTTC
TRBV5-1	TRBJ2-2	-	14	few	CASSLSAGTGELFF	TGCGCCAGCAGCCTGAGCGCAGGGACCGGGGAGCTGTTTTTT
TRBV19	TRBJ2-1	-	18	once	CASSMLAPWSITYNEQFF	TGTGCCAGTAGTATGTTAGCGCCGTGGTCTATAACCTACAATGAGCAGTTCTTC
TRBV27	TRBJ2-7	-	12	-	CASSWGSGEQYF	TGTGCCAGCAGTTGGGGGAGTGGTGAGCAGTACTTC
TRBV2	TRBJ1-5	-	13	-	CASHGTGNQPQHF	TGTGCCAGTCATGGGACGGGGAATCAGCCCCAGCATTTT
TRBV18	TRBJ1-1	-	16	-	CASSPTTLGKNTEAFF	TGTGCCAGCTCACCAACGACACTTGGTAAGAACACTGAAGCTTTCTTT
TRBV7-3	TRBJ1-1	TRBD1	17	-	CASSPLRDRGGNTEAFF	TGTGCCAGCAGCCCCCTCCGGGACAGGGGGGGAAACACTGAAGCTTTCTTT
TRBV7-9	TRBJ1-4	-	16	-	CASSQNLRDGGRKLFF	TGTGCCAGCAGTCAAAATCTCCGGGACGGCGGCCGGAAACTGTTTTTT
TRBV6-5	TRBJ2-3	-	14	-	CASTGGRVPSTQYF	TGTGCCAGCACTGGGGGCAGGGTGCCTAGTACGCAGTATTTT
TRBV29-1	TRBJ2-5	-	13	-	CSVRTAPQETQYF	TGCAGCGTAAGGACAGCCCCCCAAGAGACCCAGTACTTC
TRBV19	TRBJ1-2	-	14	-	CASSMGGQTYGYTF	TGTGCCAGTAGTATGGGCGGCCAGACCTATGGCTACACCTTC
TRBV24-1	TRBJ2-3	TRBD2	16	-	CATSDLTGTSMDTQYF	TGTGCCACCAGTGATTTGACCGGGACTAGCATGGATACGCAGTATTTT
TRBV11-2	TRBJ2-7	-	12	-	CASSLGFYEQYF	TGTGCCAGCAGCTTAGGGTTTTACGAGCAGTACTTC
TRBV7-8	TRBJ2-3	TRBD1	13	-	CATGTGRTDTQYF	TGTGCCACCGGGACAGGGCGCACAGATACGCAGTATTTT
TRBV24-1	TRBJ2-1	-	12	-	CATSGDLNEQFF	TGTGCCACCAGTGGGGACCTCAATGAGCAGTTCTTC
TRBV30	TRBJ1-5	-	16	once	CAWSPSPLWGNQPQHF	TGTGCCTGGAGCCCGTCTCCCCTTTGGGGCAATCAGCCCCAGCATTTT
TRBV6-5	TRBJ2-1	TRBD2	14	-	CASRPAGGIAEQFF	TGTGCCAGCAGACCCGCGGGAGGGATCGCTGAGCAGTTCTTC
TRBV4-3	TRBJ1-1	-	15	-	CASSQDWRGGTEAFF	TGCGCCAGCAGCCAAGATTGGCGGGGAGGCACTGAAGCTTTCTTT
TRBV19	TRBJ1-1	-	13	-	CASREQGRGEAFF	TGTGCCAGTAGGGAACAGGGTAGGGGTGAAGCTTTCTTT
TRBV3-1/TRBV3-2	TRBJ1-2	TRBD1	13	-	CASTRQGTYGYTF	TGTGCCAGCACTAGACAGGGAACCTATGGCTACACCTTC
TRBV4-2	TRBJ2-7	-	14	few	CASSQELGSYEQYF	TGTGCCAGCAGCCAAGAATTAGGGTCGTACGAGCAGTACTTC
TRBV3-1/TRBV3-2	TRBJ2-1	TRBD2	11	-	CGSGRAHEQFF	TGTGGAAGCGGGAGGGCCCATGAGCAGTTCTTC
TRBV6-1	TRBJ1-2	-	13	-	CASSEAVPSGYTF	TGTGCCAGCAGTGAGGCGGTGCCTTCGGGCTACACCTTC
TRBV4-2	TRBJ1-3	TRBD1	17	-	CASSRRTGALSGNTIYF	TGTGCCAGCAGCCGTAGGACAGGGGCCCTCTCTGGAAACACCATATATTTT